The entry that follows covers one TCR beta chain sequence. The antigen is unknown. 60 Vbeta and 13 Jbeta primers were used in PCR. The data were produced by immunoSEQ multiplex PCR, yet TCRdb's version contains in-frame clones alone and is incomplete. The sample contains about 110,000 clones, under 85% of which appear only once. The entry originates in a study of cytomegalovirus exposure and HLA in healthy donors. Findings and limits, study-wide: In a later analysis, HLA-associated TCR beta chains were more clonally expanded than equally common others.

The CDR3 runs to 15 residues. The J segment lost 4 bases and the V segment lost 1 base, leaving 7 bases of the junction unmatched. CDR1 and CDR2 from the germline V gene are SGHNT and YYREEE (reference sequence). V gene TRBV5-4 combines with J gene TRBJ1-2, with TRBD1 identical over 7 bases. The source material was PBMCs. The TCR originated in a human donor in good health. The CDR3 nucleotides read TGTGCCAGCAGCTTGAGAGGGGGCGCAGGCTATGGCTACACCTTC. This codes for CASSLRGGAGYGYTF.